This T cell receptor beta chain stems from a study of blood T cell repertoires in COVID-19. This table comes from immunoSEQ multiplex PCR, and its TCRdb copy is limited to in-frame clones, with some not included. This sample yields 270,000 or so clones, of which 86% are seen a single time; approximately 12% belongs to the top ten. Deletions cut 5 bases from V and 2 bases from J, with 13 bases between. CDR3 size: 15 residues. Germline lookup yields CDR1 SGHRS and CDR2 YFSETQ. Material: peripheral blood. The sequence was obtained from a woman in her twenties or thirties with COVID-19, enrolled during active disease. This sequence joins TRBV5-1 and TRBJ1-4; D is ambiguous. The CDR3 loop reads CASRFSTTTNEKLFF. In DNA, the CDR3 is TGCGCCAGCAGATTTAGTACTACGACTAATGAAAAACTGTTTTTT.